The 8 T cell receptor beta chains presented below share a single source sample, sequenced in a study of cytomegalovirus exposure and HLA in healthy donors. Use of 60 Vbeta and 13 Jbeta primers characterized the PCR. Clones were read by immunoSEQ multiplex PCR, and TCRdb kept only the in-frame ones, dropping some. The ten most abundant clones cover about 1.4% of a sample with around 140,000 clones. The sequenced sample was PBMCs. Source of these receptors: a woman between 40 and 55 years old in good health and CMV-seronegative.

The rearrangement joins TRBV28 to TRBJ2-7; 12 nucleotides align to TRBD2. With 6 bases clipped from V and 4 bases from J, the junction kept 4 bases outside the gene matches. The CDR3 has 14 amino acids. In germline, CDR1 is MDHEN, CDR2 SYDVKM. CDR3 region: CASSRTSGTYEQYF. The CDR3 bases are TGTGCCAGCAGCCGGACTAGCGGGACATACGAGCAGTACTTC.

The chain joins TRBV15 to TRBJ1-1; 8 positions agree with TRBD1. J gave up 2 bases and V 1 base, and 12 bases lay outside the gene matches. The CDR3 extends over 18 amino acids. Germline values: CDR1 LNHNV, CDR2 YYDKDF (reference sequence). Here the CDR3 DNA reads TGTGCCACCAGCAGAGTAAAACAGGGGGGCGGATCTAACACTGAAGCTTTCTTT. Its protein is CATSRVKQGGGSNTEAFF.

As DNA, the CDR3 is TGTGCCAGCAGCCTTTGGGGGCGCGGTGGCAATCAGCCCCAGCATTTT. Amino acids: CASSLWGRGGNQPQHF. This rearrangement joins TRBV28 to TRBJ1-5; perhaps TRBD1 as D (6 bases). The CDR3 contains 16 residues. Germline assignment: CDR1 MDHEN and CDR2 SYDVKM. V was clipped by 6 bases and J by 2 bases, with 17 bases between them.

CDR3 region: CASKRNPILNTGELFF. CDR3 sequence (DNA): TGTGCCAGTAAGAGGAATCCTATCCTGAACACCGGGGAGCTGTTTTTT. The chain links TRBV19 to TRBJ2-2; no reliable D call. V was pared by 7 bases and J by 1 base, with 16 bases between. The CDR3 is 16 amino acids. Germline CDR1 and CDR2: LNHDA and SQIVND (reference sequence).

The chain is built from TRBV28 and TRBJ1-6; D may be TRBD1 (6 bases). Germline V gene lookup returns CDR1 MDHEN and CDR2 SYDVKM. Between the trimmed V and J ends, which lost 7 bases and 6 bases, there was a span of 13 bases. The CDR3 loop spans 14 amino acids. The CDR3 spells CASIQGHPNSPLHF. DNA of the CDR3: TGTGCCAGCATCCAGGGACACCCTAATTCACCCCTCCACTTT. The complete variable domain, with remaining parts taken from reference TRBV28 and TRBJ1-6, reads DVKVTQSSRYLVKRTGEKVFLECVQDMDHENMFWYRQDPGLGLRLIYFSYDVKMKEKGDIPEGYSVSREKKERFSLILESASTNQTSMYLCASIQGHPNSPLHFGNGTRLTVT.

This chain uses TRBV5-4 with TRBJ1-2; no firm D call. The CDR3 runs 15 residues. CDR1 and CDR2 from the germline V gene are SGHNT and YYREEE (reference sequence). Trimming shortened V by 4 bases and J by 4 bases, and 17 bases separated the two germline ends. CDR3 loop: CASSQRIPGSYGYTF. In nucleotides, the CDR3 is TGTGCCAGCAGCCAACGAATCCCGGGTTCCTATGGCTACACCTTC.

V is TRBV18 and J is TRBJ1-1; D gene uncertain. The V end lost 3 bases, the J end lost 7 bases, and 15 bases lay between the germline ends. CDR3 size: 14 residues. The germline CDR1 and CDR2 sequences are KGHSH and LQKENI. The CDR3 bases are TGTGCCAGCTCACCCTATGAGGCGGCCCTTGAAGCTTTCTTT. It translates to CASSPYEAALEAFF.

This chain uses TRBV12-5 with TRBJ2-5; 8 nucleotides agree with TRBD2. Trimming removed 7 bases from V and 4 bases from J; junction bases left unmatched: 11. The CDR3 extends over 15 amino acids. Germline assignment: CDR1 LGHNT and CDR2 FRNRAP. As DNA, the CDR3 is TGTGCTAGTGCAAACGGGGGGGAGCCGGGAGAGACCCAGTACTTC. This sequence encodes CASANGGEPGETQYF. Based on the CDR3 plus reference TRBV12-5 and TRBJ2-5, the full variable domain is DARVTQTPRHKVTEMGQEVTMRCQPILGHNTVFWYRQTMMQGLELLAYFRNRAPLDDSGMPKDRFSAEMPDATLATLKIQPSEPRDSAVYFCASANGGEPGETQYFGPGTRLLVL.